The clone carrying this T cell receptor (beta chain) showed up just a few times. V dropped 0 bases and J dropped 8 bases, with 14 bases sitting between them. This CDR3 region has 16 residues. CDR1 is LNHDA, CDR2 SQIVND, per germline (reference sequence). The data derive from a study of blood T cell repertoires in COVID-19. Study-level information: T cells, B-cell-depleted T cells, or PBMCs supplied cDNA or gDNA.

Assay: immunoSEQ multiplex PCR; the TCRdb copy retains only in-frame clones and omits some. This sample has 170,000 or so clones; roughly 80% occur once, and the top ten carry about 1.5%. The source material was peripheral blood. The chain is built from TRBV19 and TRBJ1-6; D may be TRBD1 (6 bases). This TCR was recovered from a human donor in a cohort sampled during active COVID-19. The CDR3 here is CASSIDQGQPYSPLHF. The CDR3 DNA follows: TGTGCCAGTAGTATAGATCAAGGACAGCCTTATTCACCCCTCCACTTT.